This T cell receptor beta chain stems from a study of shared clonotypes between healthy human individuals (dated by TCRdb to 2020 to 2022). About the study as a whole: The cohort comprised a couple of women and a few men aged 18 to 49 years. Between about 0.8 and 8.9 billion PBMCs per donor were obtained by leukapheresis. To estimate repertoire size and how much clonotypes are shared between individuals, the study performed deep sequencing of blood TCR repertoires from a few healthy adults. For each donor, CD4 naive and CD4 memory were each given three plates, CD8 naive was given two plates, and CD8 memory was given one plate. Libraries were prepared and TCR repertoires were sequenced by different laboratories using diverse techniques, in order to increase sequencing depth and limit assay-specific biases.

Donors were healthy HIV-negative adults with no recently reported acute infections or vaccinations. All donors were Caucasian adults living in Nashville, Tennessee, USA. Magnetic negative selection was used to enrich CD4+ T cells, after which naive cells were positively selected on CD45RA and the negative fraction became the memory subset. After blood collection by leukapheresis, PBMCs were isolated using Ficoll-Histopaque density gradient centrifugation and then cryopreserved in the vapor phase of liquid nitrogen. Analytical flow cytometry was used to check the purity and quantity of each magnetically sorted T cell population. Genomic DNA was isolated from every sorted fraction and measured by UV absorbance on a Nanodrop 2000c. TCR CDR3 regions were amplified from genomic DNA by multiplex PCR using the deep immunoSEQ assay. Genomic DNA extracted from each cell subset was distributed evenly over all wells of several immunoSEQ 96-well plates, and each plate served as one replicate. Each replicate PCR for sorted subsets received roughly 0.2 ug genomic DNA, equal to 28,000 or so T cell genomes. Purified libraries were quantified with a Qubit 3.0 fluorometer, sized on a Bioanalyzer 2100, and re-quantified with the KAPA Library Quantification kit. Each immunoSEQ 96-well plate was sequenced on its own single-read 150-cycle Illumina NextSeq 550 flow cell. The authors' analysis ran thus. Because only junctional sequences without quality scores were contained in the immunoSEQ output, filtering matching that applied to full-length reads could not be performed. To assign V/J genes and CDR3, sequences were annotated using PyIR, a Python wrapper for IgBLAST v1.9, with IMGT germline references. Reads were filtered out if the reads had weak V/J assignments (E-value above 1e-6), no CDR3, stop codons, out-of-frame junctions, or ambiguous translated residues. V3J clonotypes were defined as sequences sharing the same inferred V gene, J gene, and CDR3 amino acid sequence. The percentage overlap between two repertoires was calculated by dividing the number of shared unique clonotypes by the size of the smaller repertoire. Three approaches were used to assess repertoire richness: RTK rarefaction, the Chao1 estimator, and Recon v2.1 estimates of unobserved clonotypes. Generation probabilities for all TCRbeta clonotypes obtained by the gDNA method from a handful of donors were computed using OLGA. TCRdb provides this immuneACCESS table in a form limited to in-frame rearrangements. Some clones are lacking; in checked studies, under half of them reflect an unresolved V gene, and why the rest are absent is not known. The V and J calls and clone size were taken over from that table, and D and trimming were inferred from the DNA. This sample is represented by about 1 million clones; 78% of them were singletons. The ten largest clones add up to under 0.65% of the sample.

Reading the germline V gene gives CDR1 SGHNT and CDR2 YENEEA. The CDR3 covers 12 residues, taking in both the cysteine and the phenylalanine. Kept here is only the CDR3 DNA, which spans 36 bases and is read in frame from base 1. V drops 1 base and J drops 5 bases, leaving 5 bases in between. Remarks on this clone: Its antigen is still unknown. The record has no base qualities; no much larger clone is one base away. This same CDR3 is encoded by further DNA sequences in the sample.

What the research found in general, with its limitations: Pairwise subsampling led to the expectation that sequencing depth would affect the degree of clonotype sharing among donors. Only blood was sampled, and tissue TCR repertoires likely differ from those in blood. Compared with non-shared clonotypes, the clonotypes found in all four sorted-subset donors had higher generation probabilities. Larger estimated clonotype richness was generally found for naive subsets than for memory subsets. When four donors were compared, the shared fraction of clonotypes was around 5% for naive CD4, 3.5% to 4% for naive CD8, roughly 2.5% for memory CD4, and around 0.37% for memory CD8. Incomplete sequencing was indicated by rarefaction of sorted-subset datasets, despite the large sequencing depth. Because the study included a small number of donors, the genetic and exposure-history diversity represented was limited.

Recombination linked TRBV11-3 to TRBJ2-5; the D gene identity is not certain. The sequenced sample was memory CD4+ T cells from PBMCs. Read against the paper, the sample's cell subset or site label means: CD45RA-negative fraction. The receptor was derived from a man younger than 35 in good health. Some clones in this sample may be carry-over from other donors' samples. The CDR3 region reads CASSLGRETQYF. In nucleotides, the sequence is TGTGCCAGCAGCTTAGGGCGCGAGACCCAGTACTTC. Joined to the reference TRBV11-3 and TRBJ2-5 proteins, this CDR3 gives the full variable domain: EAGVVQSPRYKIIEKKQPVAFWCNPISGHNTLYWYLQNLGQGPELLIRYENEEAVDDSQLPKDRFSAERLKGVDSTLKIQPAELGDSAVYLCASSLGRETQYFGPGTRLLVL.